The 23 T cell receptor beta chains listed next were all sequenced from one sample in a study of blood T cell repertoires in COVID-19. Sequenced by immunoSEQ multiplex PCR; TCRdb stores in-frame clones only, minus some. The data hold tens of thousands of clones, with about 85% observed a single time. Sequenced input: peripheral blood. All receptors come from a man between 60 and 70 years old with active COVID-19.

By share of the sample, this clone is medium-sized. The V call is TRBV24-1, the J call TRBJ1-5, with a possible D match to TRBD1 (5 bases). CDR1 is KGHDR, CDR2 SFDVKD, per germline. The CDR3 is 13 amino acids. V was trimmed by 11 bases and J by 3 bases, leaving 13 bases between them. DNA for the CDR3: TGTGCCAGCCAACGGGACTTCAATCAGCCCCAGCATTTT. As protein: CASQRDFNQPQHF.

CDR3 in amino acids: CASSKIGPTGRANVLTF. The CDR3 bases are TGTGCCAGCAGTAAGATAGGCCCTACAGGTAGGGCCAACGTCCTGACTTTC. The genes are TRBV2 and TRBJ2-6, with D perhaps matching TRBD1 (5 bases). V was trimmed by 5 bases and J by 5 bases, leaving 19 bases between them. This CDR3 spans 17 amino acids. Germline CDR1 SNHLY, CDR2 FYNNEI.

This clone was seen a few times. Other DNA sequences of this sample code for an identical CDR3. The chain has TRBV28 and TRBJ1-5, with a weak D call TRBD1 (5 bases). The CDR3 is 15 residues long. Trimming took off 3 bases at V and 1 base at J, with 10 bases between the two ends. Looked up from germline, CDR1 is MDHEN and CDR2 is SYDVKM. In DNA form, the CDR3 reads TGTGCCAGCAGTTTCCCCGGACAAAGCAATCAGCCCCAGCATTTT. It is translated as CASSFPGQSNQPQHF.

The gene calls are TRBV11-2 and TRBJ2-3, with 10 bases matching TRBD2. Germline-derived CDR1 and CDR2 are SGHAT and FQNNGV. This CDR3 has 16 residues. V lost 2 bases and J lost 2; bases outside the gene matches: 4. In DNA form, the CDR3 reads TGTGCCAGCAGCTTACTAGCGGGGGTTTCCACAGATACGCAGTATTTT. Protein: CASSLLAGVSTDTQYF.

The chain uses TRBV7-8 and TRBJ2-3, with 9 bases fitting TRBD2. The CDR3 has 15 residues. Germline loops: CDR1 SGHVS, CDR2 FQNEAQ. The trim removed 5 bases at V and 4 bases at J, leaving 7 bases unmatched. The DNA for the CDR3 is TGTGCCAGCAGCCAGTGGCGGGGGGGCCCAGATACGCAGTATTTT. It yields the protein CASSQWRGGPDTQYF.

CDR3 loop: CASSPSGGEGEQYF. CDR3 nucleotide sequence: TGTGCCAGCAGCCCGTCAGGGGGAGAGGGGGAGCAGTACTTC. The V and J genes are TRBV6-6 and TRBJ2-7; 7 nucleotides agree with TRBD1. This CDR3 region has 14 residues. The V segment lost 6 bases and the J segment 7 bases; nucleotides outside the gene matches: 12. CDR1 and CDR2 (germline): MNHNY, SVGAGI (reference sequence).

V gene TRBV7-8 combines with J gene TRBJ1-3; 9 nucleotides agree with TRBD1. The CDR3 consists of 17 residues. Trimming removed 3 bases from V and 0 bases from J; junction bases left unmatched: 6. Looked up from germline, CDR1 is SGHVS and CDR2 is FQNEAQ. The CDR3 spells CASSLDRGASSGNTIYF. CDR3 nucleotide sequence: TGTGCCAGCAGCTTGGACAGGGGCGCTAGCTCTGGAAACACCATATATTTT. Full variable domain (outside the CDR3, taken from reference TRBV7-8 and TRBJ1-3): GAGVSQSPRYKVAKRGQDVALRCDPISGHVSLFWYQQALGQGPEFLTYFQNEAQLDKSGLPSDRFFAERPEGSVSTLKIQRTQQEDSAVYLCASSLDRGASSGNTIYFGEGSWLTVV.

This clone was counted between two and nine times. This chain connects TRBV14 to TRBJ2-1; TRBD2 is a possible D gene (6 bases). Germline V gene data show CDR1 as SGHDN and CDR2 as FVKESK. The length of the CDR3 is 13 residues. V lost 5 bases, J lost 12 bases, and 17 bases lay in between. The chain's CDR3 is CASSATPSVAQFF. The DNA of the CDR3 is TGTGCCAGCAGCGCTACCCCTAGCGTGGCGCAGTTCTTC. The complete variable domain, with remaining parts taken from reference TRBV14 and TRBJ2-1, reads EAGVTQFPSHSVIEKGQTVTLRCDPISGHDNLYWYRRVMGKEIKFLLHFVKESKQDESGMPNNRFLAERTGGTYSTLKVQPAELEDSGVYFCASSATPSVAQFFGPGTRLTVL.

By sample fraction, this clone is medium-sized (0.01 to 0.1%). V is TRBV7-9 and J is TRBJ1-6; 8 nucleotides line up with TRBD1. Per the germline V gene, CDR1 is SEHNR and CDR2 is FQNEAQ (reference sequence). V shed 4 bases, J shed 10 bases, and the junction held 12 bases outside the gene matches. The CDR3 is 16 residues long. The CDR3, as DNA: TGTGCCAGCAGCTCTACCAACGGACAGGGAAGATCACCCCTCCACTTT. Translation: CASSSTNGQGRSPLHF. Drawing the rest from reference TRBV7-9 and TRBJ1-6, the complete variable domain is DTGVSQNPRHKITKRGQNVTFRCDPISEHNRLYWYRQTLGQGPEFLTYFQNEAQLEKSRLLSDRFSAERPKGSFSTLEIQRTEQGDSAMYLCASSSTNGQGRSPLHFGNGTRLTVT.

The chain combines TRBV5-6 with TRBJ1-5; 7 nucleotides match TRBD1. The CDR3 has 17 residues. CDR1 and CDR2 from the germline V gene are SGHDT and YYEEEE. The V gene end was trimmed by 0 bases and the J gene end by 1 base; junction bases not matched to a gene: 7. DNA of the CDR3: TGTGCCAGCAGCTTGGGGGGACAGATCATAAGCAATCAGCCCCAGCATTTT. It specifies CASSLGGQIISNQPQHF.

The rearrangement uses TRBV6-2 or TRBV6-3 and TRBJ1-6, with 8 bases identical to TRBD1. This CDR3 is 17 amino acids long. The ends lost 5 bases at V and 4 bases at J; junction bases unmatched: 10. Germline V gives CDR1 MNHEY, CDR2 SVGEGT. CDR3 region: CASSTTGARGYNSPLHF. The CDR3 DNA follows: TGTGCCAGCAGTACGACAGGGGCTCGGGGTTATAATTCACCCCTCCACTTT.

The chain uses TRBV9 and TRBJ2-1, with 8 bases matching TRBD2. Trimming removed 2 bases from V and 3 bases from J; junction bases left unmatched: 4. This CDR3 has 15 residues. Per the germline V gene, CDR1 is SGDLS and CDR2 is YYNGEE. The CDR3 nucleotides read TGTGCCAGCAGCGTGGGCGGGGGGTTCTACAATGAGCAGTTCTTC. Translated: CASSVGGGFYNEQFF.

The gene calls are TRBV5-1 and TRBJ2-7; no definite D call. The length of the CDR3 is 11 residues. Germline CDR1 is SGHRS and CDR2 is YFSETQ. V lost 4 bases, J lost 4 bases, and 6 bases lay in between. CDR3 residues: CASSHEYEQYF. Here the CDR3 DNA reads TGCGCCAGCAGCCATGAGTACGAGCAGTACTTC.

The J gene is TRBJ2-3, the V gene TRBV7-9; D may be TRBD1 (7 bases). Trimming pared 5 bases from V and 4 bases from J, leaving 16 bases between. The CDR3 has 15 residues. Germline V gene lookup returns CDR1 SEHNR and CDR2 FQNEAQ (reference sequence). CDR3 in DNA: TGTGCCAGCAGCGGTCAGGGGGGATTGGCAGATACGCAGTATTTT. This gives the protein CASSGQGGLADTQYF.

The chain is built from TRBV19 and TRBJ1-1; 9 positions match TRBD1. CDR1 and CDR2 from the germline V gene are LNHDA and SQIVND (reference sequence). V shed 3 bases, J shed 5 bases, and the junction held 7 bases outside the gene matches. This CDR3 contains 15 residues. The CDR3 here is CASSIAGTGRTEAFF. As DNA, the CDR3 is TGTGCCAGTAGTATCGCCGGGACAGGGAGGACTGAAGCTTTCTTT.

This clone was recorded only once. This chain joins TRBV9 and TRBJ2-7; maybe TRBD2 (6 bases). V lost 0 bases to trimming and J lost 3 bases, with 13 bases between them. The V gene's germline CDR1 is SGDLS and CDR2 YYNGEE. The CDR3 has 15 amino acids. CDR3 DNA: TGTGCCAGCAGCGTAGCGAGCGGGCCTAACTACGAGCAGTACTTC. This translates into CASSVASGPNYEQYF.

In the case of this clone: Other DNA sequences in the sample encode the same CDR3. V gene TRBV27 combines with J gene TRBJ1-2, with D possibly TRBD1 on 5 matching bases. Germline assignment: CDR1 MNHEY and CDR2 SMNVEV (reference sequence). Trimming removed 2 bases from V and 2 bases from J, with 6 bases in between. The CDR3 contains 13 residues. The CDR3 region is CASSLGGNYGYTF. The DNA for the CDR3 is TGTGCCAGCAGTTTAGGGGGGAACTATGGCTACACCTTC.

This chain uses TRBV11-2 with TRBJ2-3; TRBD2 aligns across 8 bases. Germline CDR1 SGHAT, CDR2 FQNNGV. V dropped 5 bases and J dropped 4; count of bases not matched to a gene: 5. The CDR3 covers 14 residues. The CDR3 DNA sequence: TGTGCCAGCAGCCTCTTGGGACTAGCAGATACGCAGTATTTT. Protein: CASSLLGLADTQYF. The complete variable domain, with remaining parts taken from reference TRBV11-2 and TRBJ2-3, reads EAGVAQSPRYKIIEKRQSVAFWCNPISGHATLYWYQQILGQGPKLLIQFQNNGVVDDSQLPKDRFSAERLKGVDSTLKIQPAKLEDSAVYLCASSLLGLADTQYFGPGTRLTVL.

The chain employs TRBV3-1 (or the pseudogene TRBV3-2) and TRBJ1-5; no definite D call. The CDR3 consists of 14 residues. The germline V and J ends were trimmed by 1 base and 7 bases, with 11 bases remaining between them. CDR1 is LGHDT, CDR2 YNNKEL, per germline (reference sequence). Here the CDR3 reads CASSQGEGGQPQHF. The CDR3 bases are TGTGCCAGCAGCCAAGGGGAGGGAGGGCAGCCCCAGCATTTT.

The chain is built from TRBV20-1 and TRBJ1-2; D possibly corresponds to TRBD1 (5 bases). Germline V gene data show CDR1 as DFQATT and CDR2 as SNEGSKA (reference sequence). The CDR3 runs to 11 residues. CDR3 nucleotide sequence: TGCGGAGGGGAAGAGAACTATGGCTACACCTTC. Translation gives CGGEENYGYTF.

The CDR3 spells CASSPLAGGPREVEQFF. The CDR3 region has the DNA TGTGCCAGCAGCCCTTTAGCGGGGGGGCCCCGTGAGGTTGAGCAGTTCTTC. V is TRBV14 and J is TRBJ2-1; TRBD2 agrees at 11 bases. Germline CDR1 reads SGHDN; CDR2 reads FVKESK. J gave up 9 bases and V 4 bases, and 14 bases lay outside the gene matches. The CDR3 extends over 17 amino acids.

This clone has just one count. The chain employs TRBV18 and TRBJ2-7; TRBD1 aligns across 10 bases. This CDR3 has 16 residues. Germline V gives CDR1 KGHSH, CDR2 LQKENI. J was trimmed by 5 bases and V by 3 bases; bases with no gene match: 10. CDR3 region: CASSPGSGTGAHEQYF. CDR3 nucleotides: TGTGCCAGCTCACCGGGATCGGGGACAGGGGCCCACGAGCAGTACTTC.

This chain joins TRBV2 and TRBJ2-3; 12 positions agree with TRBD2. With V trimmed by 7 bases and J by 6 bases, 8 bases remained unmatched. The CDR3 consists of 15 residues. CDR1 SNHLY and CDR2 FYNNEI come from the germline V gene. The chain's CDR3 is CASTLLAGGADTQYF. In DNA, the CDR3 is TGTGCCAGCACCTTACTAGCGGGGGGTGCGGATACGCAGTATTTT.